This T cell receptor (beta chain) comes out of a study of cytomegalovirus exposure and HLA in healthy donors (dated by TCRdb to between 2016 and 2019). Regarding the research as a whole: According to an earlier analysis of several hundred of the donors, about 180 million T cells yielded 90 million to 130 million unique TCR beta sequences and 250 to 350 Gb of sequence data. An early release that covered about 600 HLA-typed donors contained around 300 gigabases of sequencing data and about 84 million unique TCR sequences. Of the roughly 400 genotyped donors, approximately 82% fell in the genetic ancestry cluster associated with self-reported Caucasian donors. The aim of the study was to test whether cataloging public T cell receptors could identify signatures of past pathogen exposure. The study used immunosequencing to profile the T cell repertoires of 666 subjects and linked those repertoires to cytomegalovirus serostatus. A separate validation cohort of over a hundred different subjects was used in addition to the 666-subject first cohort. To predict cytomegalovirus infection status, the study brought together high-throughput TCR immunosequencing, statistical association of individual TCRs with disease status, and machine learning. To study patterns of TCR occurrence, a later analysis re-analyzed previously published TCR beta repertoires from 666 donors and added high-resolution HLA genotyping. The later analysis used no new phenotypic data to find candidate immune exposures, relying instead on TCR beta sequences and their occurrence across donors. An earlier analysis of approximately 640 of the donors applied high-throughput TCR beta sequencing to assess whether each TCR beta V gene segment acted as functional or pseudogenic. Alongside the repertoire data, information on donor age, sex, ethnicity and CMV serostatus was compiled. In a later genetic analysis, genome-wide SNP genotypes for about 55% of the roughly 700 donors were used, and that subset was treated as a discovery cohort. All discovery cohort repertoires had been generated on a single sequencing platform. HLA typing included class I and class II loci at four-digit resolution. The number of donors typed differed by locus, with roughly 620-640 for A, B, C, DRB1 and DQB1, over 500 for DQA1, nearly 610 for DPA1, and some 440 for DPB1. Roughly five DR-DQ haplotypes were handled as single units for association and clustering, since linkage in the cohort was strong. On average, around 230,000 unique TCR beta nucleotide sequences were sequenced per donor among 300 to 500 genotyped donors of the cohort, with 15% to 20% of those sequences being non-productive.

This clone has just a few counts. Its antigen specificity is not known. The record has no base qualities; no much larger clone is one base away. Here is what the overall study found, with its caveats: The sequencing pipeline was judged likely to have produced a cluster of highly shared sequence variants as a technical artifact. Linkage disequilibrium might explain the correlated functional status among segregating V segments, but an unknown experimental factor could not be excluded. Assigning TCR associations to individual alleles was difficult when HLA alleles, especially DR and DQ, strongly co-occurred. Roughly uniform sequencing depth across donors was assumed in presence/absence analyses, although this assumption may not hold. The classifier was reported to diagnose cytomegalovirus status with high specificity and sensitivity in both the original and validation cohorts. The study gave a list of roughly 150 TCR beta chains associated with cytomegalovirus. According to a later analysis, TCR association rates differed among HLA loci, with DRB1 alleles showing the most associated TCRs and HLA-C alleles showing the fewest. A few of the identified cytomegalovirus-associated TCR beta chains were confirmed in vitro to be specific for cytomegalovirus antigens. Because counts were too low, seventeen rarely observed V segments, including chromosome 9 orphons, were left out of the earlier analysis of approximately 500 of the donors. A further reported finding was that TCR beta sequences accurately predicted the HLA-A and HLA-B alleles for most subjects in the first cohort. CMV serostatus was the only immune exposure information available for the cohort. In a later analysis, several top co-occurrence clusters were reported to appear linked to parvovirus B19, influenza, CMV and Epstein-Barr virus. In a later genetic analysis, a missense DCLRE1C variant was associated with V-gene and J-gene trimming of TCR beta chains, and the association was replicated in an independent cohort. An earlier analysis of some 590 of the donors showed that most TCR beta V segments appeared in productive rearrangements either about 87% or about 30% of the time, which broadly matched IMGT annotations. A later analysis found that HLA-associated TCR beta chains were more clonally expanded and had lower generation probabilities than equally common non-associated chains. According to the authors, the approach could potentially be generalized to other disease states and immunological phenotypes. Most TCR sequences were seen in very few donors, while some public TCRs were found in many individuals. Some IMGT-functional V segments, including TRBV6-2 and TRBV6-3, could not be distinguished by the 87-base-pair reads and were therefore excluded. In this cohort, only TCR beta chains were sequenced, and detectable features were limited by the absence of alpha or paired-chain data. In a later analysis, 16,951 TCR beta sequences were associated with specific HLA alleles at a false discovery rate of 0.05. A later genetic analysis reported fewer N-insertions in productive TCRs among donors in an Asian-associated ancestry cluster than the 666-donor mean. Because HLA typing was unavailable for some donors at each locus, only the typed subset was used in association tests. According to a later analysis, most CMV-associated TCR beta chains appeared to be HLA-restricted, and the HLA associations seemed to be driven largely by CMV exposure.

The library was produced with the immunoSEQ multiplex PCR assay. For the multiplex PCR, a mixture combining 60 forward primers for TCR Vbeta segments and 13 reverse primers for TCR Jbeta segments was used. A multiplex PCR assay on genomic DNA amplified the CDR3 region of rearranged TCR beta genes. On the Illumina HiSeq System, the amplified TCR beta libraries were sequenced as 87-base-pair reads. The original pipeline was this. Across the 670 or so repertoires, a later analysis counted tens of millions of unique TCR beta chains, about 10 million of which were shared by at least two donors. To remove PCR and sequencing errors, raw reads were error-corrected and collapsed into unique sequences using a nearest-neighbor algorithm that merged closely related sequences. To assign V, D and J gene segments, CDR3 sequences were aligned to IMGT reference sequences. For a sequence to be retained, a match of at least six nucleotides to both a V gene segment and a J gene segment was required. Rearrangements were called productive when the CDR3 lacked stop codons and stayed in frame with V and J; all others were non-productive. CDR3 was defined by IMGT convention, running from the second conserved V-encoded cysteine to the conserved J-encoded phenylalanine. Sequences without an unambiguous match to a single V gene segment were excluded from the earlier analysis of over 500 of the donors. In an earlier analysis of 450 to 700 of the donors, V segments were called functional above 56.7% productive rearrangements and were called segregating when the between-donor standard deviation exceeded 5%. A statistical classification framework was built to diagnose cytomegalovirus status from the catalog of TCR beta chain sequences. In a later analysis, TCR nucleotide sequences were compared against IMGT/GENE-DB human TR gene sequences so that V and J genes could be assigned. The TCRdist pipeline was used in a later analysis to assign CDR3 sequences and most-parsimonious VDJ recombination scenarios. In a later analysis, each TCR beta chain was defined by its CDR3 amino acid sequence together with its V-gene family, and reads without a unique V-gene family were excluded. To address suspected cross-contamination and a sequencing artifact, a later analysis removed 592 highly shared, low-generation-probability nucleotide sequences. A later analysis calculated a clonal expansion index for each public chain from normalized within-repertoire ranks of inferred template counts. A later analysis computed generation probabilities with a VDJ recombination model fitted to out-of-frame rearrangements, and checked the results against IGoR. In a later analysis, TCR-TCR, TCR-HLA and TCR-CMV co-occurrence was scored with hypergeometric tests, and a repertoire-size bias correction was applied to TCR pairs. To estimate false discovery rates, a later analysis permuted the HLA or CMV assignments 20 times. A later analysis grouped co-occurring TCRs with DBSCAN, adding TCRdist sequence similarity when clustering within HLA-allele-positive subsets. Repertoires with fewer than 30,000 or more than 120,000 public chains were left out of co-occurrence clustering, as were about five repertoires with anomalous nucleotide sharing. TCRdb took this table from immuneACCESS and kept in-frame rearrangements with V and J called. Such tables lack part of the clones; where checked against another copy, unresolved V genes explain under half of the gap, and the rest is unexplained. V, J and clone size were drawn from that table, and D and trimming were deduced from the DNA. The sample table holds 150,000 to 200,000 clones, of which around 75% were seen once. The ten largest clonotypes hold 1.5% to 2% of the sample.

From its cysteine to its phenylalanine, the CDR3 spans 12 amino acids. Of the read, only the CDR3 DNA is kept; its 36 bases are in frame from base 1. The germline V gene encodes CDR1 SGHRS and CDR2 YFSETQ. V loses 4 bases at its end and J loses 11 bases; junction bases beyond the gene matches: 3. In total, over 600 healthy bone marrow donors made up the cohort. At the time of sampling, every cohort member was nominally healthy, though immune exposures that went unrecorded were likely present. The donor was CMV seronegative and belonged to the group of under 400 seronegative cohort members. Each donor provided a peripheral blood sample, and peripheral blood mononuclear cells were used for TCR beta sequencing. The Qiagen DNeasy Blood Extraction Kit was used to extract genomic DNA from the blood cell samples.

The chain was built from TRBV5-1 and TRBJ1-6, and TRBD1 aligns with 7 junction nucleotides. Sequencing used PBMCs. The TCR sequence derives from a woman between 50 and 59 years old in good health and CMV-seronegative. At the DNA level, the sequence is TGCGCCAGCAGCGCAACAGGGGCACCCCTCCACTTT. Its translation is CASSATGAPLHF.